The T cell receptor (beta chain) described here comes from a study of T cells after yellow fever vaccination. Notes on the study in general: Relatively few clonotypes were ones that appeared in both CD4 and CD8 compartments. Any FACS-sorted repertoire could hold abundant clonotypes that contaminate it from the bulk population. Subsequent to the booster, the majority of primary-vaccination clones reappeared (approximately 95% CD4, about 90% CD8).

This clonotype was counted at least ten times. Its antigen is not known. 5'RACE template switching added a universal primer site and UMIs to TCR cDNA. A single record per CDR3 protein comes from TCRdb applying MiXCR to the 5' RACE reads. The table has 350,000 or so distinct CDR3 sequences, approximately 8% seen once. Trimming left V 4 bases short and J 4 bases short, with 11 bases between. The CDR3 is made up of 15 amino acids. Germline CDR1 reads SGHAT; CDR2 reads FQNNGV. Material: PBMCs, obtained more than 35 days after the first yellow fever vaccination. This clonotype originated in a man between 18 and 29 years old who received the YFV17D yellow fever vaccine. The chain recombines TRBV11-2 with TRBJ2-6; maybe TRBD1 (5 bases). The CDR3 DNA is TGTGCCAGCAGCTCCCAGGGTAGCGGGGCCAACGTCCTGACTTTC. Amino acid sequence: CASSSQGSGANVLTF.